The clone carrying this T cell receptor (beta chain) was counted at least ten times. These data are taken from a study of identical twins. TCRdb re-called the 5' RACE reads through MiXCR, storing one row per CDR3 protein. Here the sample spans around 95,000 distinct CDR3 sequences, 5.9% being singletons. V was clipped by 7 bases and J by 7 bases; unmatched bases: 7. There are 12 residues in the CDR3. In germline, CDR1 is SQVTM, CDR2 ANQGSEA. The sample taken for sequencing was memory T cells sorted from blood. The TCR sequence derives from a woman in her forties or fifties in good health. The genes are TRBV29-1 and TRBJ1-1; TRBD1 matches at 9 bases. The CDR3 DNA reads TGCAGCGGTGGGACAGGGCGCCTTGAAGCTTTCTTT. Protein: CSGGTGRLEAFF.